This T cell receptor beta chain originates from a study of T-cell reconstitution after alpha-beta-depleted transplantation in children. The CDR3 contains 15 residues. Trimming cost V 5 bases and J 2 bases, with 14 bases left between them. Germline loops: CDR1 SGHTA, CDR2 FQGNSA. Unique molecular identifiers were used to barcode this TCRbeta library. A single record per CDR3 protein comes from TCRdb applying MiXCR to the PCR reads. The sample lists 350,000 to 450,000 distinct CDR3 sequences, roughly 14% occurring once. This clonotype was obtained from a human donor who donated a stem cell graft to a child with Fanconi anemia. The specimen comprised PBMCs, sampled from the stem cell graft. This chain uses TRBV7-2 with TRBJ2-3, with TRBD2 as a possible D gene (6 bases). CDR3 in DNA: TGTGCCAGCAGCCCGTGGGGGGTCTACACAGATACGCAGTATTTT. It yields the protein CASSPWGVYTDTQYF.